This T cell receptor (beta chain) was captured by sequencing in a study of beta chain features in type 1 diabetes. Findings and caveats of the study: PCR might favor shorter templates, but any such skew would affect patients and controls equally. The similarity of naive, central memory and Treg TCRB repertoires appeared greater among patients than among healthy donors. Fewer junction insertions and more nucleotide deletions appeared in type 1 diabetes patients.

A sort by CD45RO/CCR7/CD25/CD127/CD95/CD27 yielded CD4+ naive, central memory, regulatory and stem cell-like memory cells. The sequenced template was cDNA made from the entire isolated RNA. Some clones are missing from TCRdb's copy, which holds only in-frame ones; the method was immunoSEQ multiplex PCR. The sample lists around 340,000 clones, roughly a fifth occurring once. A note on this clone: Its specificity is unknown.

V lost 4 bases and J lost 0, with 6 bases in between. This CDR3 region has 13 residues. Germline V gene data show CDR1 as SGHDT and CDR2 as YYEEEE. The TCR originated in a woman aged 18-29 years in good health. Sequencing was carried out using naive CD4+ T cells from blood. This chain uses TRBV5-6 with TRBJ2-3; no clear D gene. The CDR3 DNA follows: TGTGCCAGCAGCCCTCCTAGCACAGATACGCAGTATTTT. Amino acids: CASSPPSTDTQYF.